Shown below are 15 T cell receptor beta chains from a single sample sequenced in a study of CD8 T cells in Susac syndrome. The authors reverse transcribed about 0.5 to 1 ug RNA with random hexamers. Each CDR3 protein gets one entry after TCRdb re-called the immunoSEQ multiplex PCR reads with MiXCR. This table has around 280,000 distinct CDR3 sequences, more than 75% appearing once. The sample consisted of CD8+ T cells from PBMCs. These TCRs come from a human donor with multiple sclerosis.

This clonotype appeared once. The V call is TRBV12-3 or TRBV12-4, the J call TRBJ2-7; D gene uncertain. The V end was cut by 2 bases, the J end by 4 bases, with 6 bases between. This CDR3 contains 12 residues. For the CDR3, the DNA is TGTGCCAGCAGTTTATCTGAATACGAGCAGTACTTC. This gives the protein CASSLSEYEQYF.

The V gene is TRBV6-5, the J gene TRBJ2-7; 8 nucleotides agree with TRBD2. Trimming took 3 bases from V and 2 from J; bases not matched to a gene: 9. Per the germline V gene, CDR1 is MNHEY and CDR2 is SVGAGI. The CDR3 length is 16 residues. The CDR3 region has the DNA TGTGCCAGCAGTTATGGGTCCAGCGGGGGTACCTACGAGCAGTACTTC. Translating it yields CASSYGSSGGTYEQYF.

The V call is TRBV7-2, the J call TRBJ1-5; 8 bases match TRBD1. The CDR3 has 17 residues. Germline trimming cut 5 bases from V and 0 bases from J; bases unmatched to any gene: 9. CDR1 is SGHTA and CDR2 is FQGNSA in the germline V gene. The CDR3: CASSMPQGVDSNQPQHF. In DNA, the CDR3 is TGTGCCAGCAGCATGCCACAGGGGGTCGATAGCAATCAGCCCCAGCATTTT.

This chain uses TRBV2 with TRBJ1-5; TRBD1 matches 9 bases. CDR1 and CDR2 (germline): SNHLY, FYNNEI. V dropped 7 bases and J dropped 2; count of bases not matched to a gene: 6. CDR3 length: 15 amino acids. Here the CDR3 reads CASMMGQGGNQPQHF. The CDR3 nucleotides read TGTGCCAGCATGATGGGACAGGGCGGCAATCAGCCCCAGCATTTT.

J is TRBJ1-1 and V is TRBV2, with D possibly matching TRBD1 (5 bases). Trimming took 3 bases from V and 10 from J, leaving 18 bases between them. Germline CDR1 reads SNHLY; CDR2 reads FYNNEI. The CDR3 totals 14 residues. CDR3 loop: CASSDPVTVRGAFF. Written as DNA, the CDR3 is TGTGCCAGCAGTGACCCCGTGACAGTGCGAGGAGCTTTCTTT.

The chain has TRBV14 and TRBJ1-2, with a possible D match to TRBD1 (5 bases). The ends were cut back, 4 bases at V and 2 bases at J, with 14 bases in the middle. The CDR3 loop spans 15 amino acids. Germline V gene data show CDR1 as SGHDN and CDR2 as FVKESK. The CDR3 region has the DNA TGTGCCAGCAGCCCGCCCGGGGCGGGGAACTATGGCTACACCTTC. Its translation: CASSPPGAGNYGYTF.

This clonotype was seen a single time. The CDR3: CASTYIGGQGNYGYTF. The CDR3 DNA is TGTGCCAGCACCTACATAGGGGGGCAGGGGAACTATGGCTACACCTTC. V usage is TRBV7-9 and J usage is TRBJ1-2, with TRBD1 as a possible D gene (6 bases). This CDR3 contains 16 residues. Trimming removed 7 bases from V and 2 bases from J, with 20 bases in between. CDR1 SEHNR and CDR2 FQNEAQ come from the germline V gene (reference sequence). Combining the CDR3 with reference TRBV7-9 and TRBJ1-2 gives the whole variable domain DTGVSQNPRHKITKRGQNVTFRCDPISEHNRLYWYRQTLGQGPEFLTYFQNEAQLEKSRLLSDRFSAERPKGSFSTLEIQRTEQGDSAMYLCASTYIGGQGNYGYTFGSGTRLTVV.

The rearrangement uses TRBV7-2 and TRBJ2-7, with D possibly matching TRBD1 (5 bases). Germline lookup yields CDR1 SGHTA and CDR2 FQGNSA. Trimming pared 6 bases from V and 2 bases from J, leaving 14 bases between. The CDR3 totals 14 residues. CDR3 in amino acids: CASRITGGAYEQYF. CDR3 nucleotide sequence: TGTGCCAGCAGAATCACAGGTGGGGCCTACGAGCAGTACTTC. The whole variable domain, remainder taken from reference TRBV7-2 and TRBJ2-7, is GAGVSQSPSNKVTEKGKDVELRCDPISGHTALYWYRQSLGQGLEFLIYFQGNSAPDKSGLPSDRFSAERTGGSVSTLTIQRTQQEDSAVYLCASRITGGAYEQYFGPGTRLTVT.

V gene TRBV11-2 combines with J gene TRBJ2-7; TRBD2 matches at 8 bases. This CDR3 is built from 17 residues. V lost 1 base and J lost 1; bases outside the gene matches: 9. Germline assignment: CDR1 SGHAT and CDR2 FQNNGV. The CDR3 DNA reads TGTGCCAGCAGCTTAGTGGGTGCCAGCGGGAGTTCCTACGAGCAGTACTTC. Its protein is CASSLVGASGSSYEQYF.

The V and J genes are TRBV9 and TRBJ1-2, with D possibly matching TRBD1 (5 bases). This CDR3 region has 15 residues. V was shortened by 0 bases and J by 4 bases, with 13 bases between the two germline ends. CDR1 is SGDLS and CDR2 is YYNGEE in the germline V gene. CDR3 nucleotides: TGTGCCAGCAGCGTAGAGCGACAGCCCCTCTATGGCTACACCTTC. Its translation is CASSVERQPLYGYTF.

J is TRBJ2-1 and V is TRBV18, with D possibly matching TRBD2 (6 bases). The V end was cut by 2 bases, the J end by 7 bases, with 9 bases between. This CDR3 has 13 amino acids. Germline-derived CDR1 and CDR2 are KGHSH and LQKENI. For the CDR3, the DNA is TGTGCCAGCTCACCAATCGGAGGGAATGAGCAGTTCTTC. Protein product: CASSPIGGNEQFF.

This sequence joins TRBV27 and TRBJ2-2; possible D gene TRBD1, 6 bases. Germline V gene sequence: CDR1 MNHEY, CDR2 SMNVEV (reference sequence). The CDR3 spans 15 residues. V was cut by 5 bases and J by 1 base, with 11 bases left in between. DNA of the CDR3: TGTGCCAGCAGTACCGGGACACTGAACACCGGGGAGCTGTTTTTT. Translating gives CASSTGTLNTGELFF.

The genes are TRBV10-3 and TRBJ2-4; TRBD2 matches at 10 bases. Germline values: CDR1 ENHRY, CDR2 SYGVKD. Germline trimming cut 0 bases from V and 8 bases from J; bases unmatched to any gene: 10. The CDR3 loop spans 17 amino acids. The CDR3 protein is CAISESTASGSSDIQYF. In nucleotides, the CDR3 is TGTGCCATCAGTGAGTCGACGGCTAGCGGGAGTTCGGACATTCAGTACTTC.

The rearrangement links TRBV3-1 to TRBJ1-5; 9 nucleotides align to TRBD1. J was trimmed by 1 base and V by 4 bases; bases with no gene match: 14. This CDR3 is 19 amino acids long. CDR1 is LGHDT and CDR2 is YNNKEL in the germline V gene (reference sequence). The CDR3 loop is CASSRKGRTGAKSNQPQHF. The CDR3 bases are TGTGCCAGCAGCCGAAAAGGGAGGACAGGGGCTAAGAGCAATCAGCCCCAGCATTTT.

This chain connects TRBV2 to TRBJ2-1; the D gene could be TRBD1 or TRBD2 (6 bases each). V was shortened by 8 bases and J by 2 bases, with 13 bases between the two germline ends. CDR3 length: 14 amino acids. Germline CDR1 reads SNHLY; CDR2 reads FYNNEI. This chain's CDR3 is CASSLEGAYNEQFF. Here the CDR3 DNA reads TGTGCCAGCTCCCTGGAGGGGGCCTACAATGAGCAGTTCTTC.